This T cell receptor (beta chain) was identified in a study of post-analysis software for immune sequencing data. Overall study context: Courses of disease covered relapsing-remitting, secondary progressive and progressive-relapsing multiple sclerosis.

Findings and caveats of the study: Patients with multiple sclerosis recorded significantly lower normalized Chao1 diversity than controls, the study found. In patients, TRBV5-6, TRBV5-1 and TRBV20-1 belonged to roughly five TRBV segments found more frequently than in controls.

Each TCR beta cDNA library carried unique molecular identifiers. TCRdb used MiXCR to reprocess the PCR reads, holding one entry per CDR3 protein. The sample includes 250,000 to 300,000 distinct CDR3 sequences, 35% to 40% of them seen just once. This CDR3 region has 17 residues. Germline V lookup: CDR1 SGHRS, CDR2 YFSETQ. Unmatched junction bases numbered 10, after V lost 3 bases and J lost 1 base. This clonotype was detected many times. Its antigen is still unknown. The sequencing sample was made of blood. The TCR sequence derives from a girl aged 10 to 17 with multiple sclerosis. V gene TRBV5-1 combines with J gene TRBJ2-1; 7 bases are a match to TRBD2. In nucleotides, the CDR3 is TGCGCCAGCAGCTCGGTCATGAGGGGAGGGTCCTACAATGAGCAGTTCTTC. Its protein product is CASSSVMRGGSYNEQFF.